This T cell receptor beta chain was found in a study of CD8 T cells in ankylosing spondylitis. TCRdb analysed the 5' RACE reads with MiXCR anew, one entry per CDR3 protein. The table shows about 130,000 distinct CDR3 sequences, with 6% to 8.5% occurring only once. CDR1 and CDR2 (germline): LNHNV, YYDKDF (reference sequence). The trim removed 0 bases at V and 6 bases at J, leaving 7 bases unmatched. This CDR3 is built from 16 residues. This clonotype was seen at least ten times. The sequenced sample consisted of blood, either unsorted or a sorted T cell fraction (not recorded which). The source is a female donor with ankylosing spondylitis or in good health (not recorded which). The chain joins TRBV15 to TRBJ2-1, with 8 bases aligning to TRBD2. CDR3 sequence reads: CATSRDMAGGGNEQFF. The CDR3 bases are TGTGCCACCAGCAGAGATATGGCGGGGGGAGGCAATGAGCAGTTCTTC.